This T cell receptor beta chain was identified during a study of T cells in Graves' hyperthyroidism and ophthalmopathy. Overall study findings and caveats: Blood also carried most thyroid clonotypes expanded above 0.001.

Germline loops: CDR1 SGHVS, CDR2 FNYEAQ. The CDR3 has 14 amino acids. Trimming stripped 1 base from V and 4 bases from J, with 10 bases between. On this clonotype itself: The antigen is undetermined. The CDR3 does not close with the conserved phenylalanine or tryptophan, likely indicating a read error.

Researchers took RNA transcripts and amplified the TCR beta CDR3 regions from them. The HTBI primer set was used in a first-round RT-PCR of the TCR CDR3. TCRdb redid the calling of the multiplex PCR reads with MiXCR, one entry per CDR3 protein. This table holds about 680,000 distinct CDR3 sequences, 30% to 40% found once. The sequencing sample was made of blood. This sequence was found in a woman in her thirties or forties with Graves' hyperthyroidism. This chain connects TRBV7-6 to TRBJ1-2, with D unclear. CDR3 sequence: CASSLEFGGYGYTL. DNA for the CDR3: TGTGCCAGCAGCTTAGAATTTGGAGGCTATGGCTACACCCTC.